This TCR beta chain was identified in a study of cytomegalovirus exposure and HLA in healthy donors. Findings and limits, study-wide: Altogether, 164 TCR beta chains were recorded as cytomegalovirus-associated. According to a subsequent analysis, TCR clusters identified in the first cohort showed a tendency to co-occur across the 120 validation repertoires. Usually a TCR sequence was rare, but some public TCRs were found in many donors.

Profiling relied on immunoSEQ multiplex PCR, and the TCRdb table lists in-frame clones only, not all of them. The sample holds tens of thousands of clones, about 96% seen once. For this clone: What it binds is unknown. The junction and the germline gene differ at one end; a read error may be behind it.

The CDR3 loop spans 12 amino acids. CDR1 ENHRY and CDR2 SYGVKD come from the germline V gene. The material sequenced was PBMCs. The receptor was isolated from a young woman in good health and CMV-seronegative. The chain combines TRBV10-3 with TRBJ2-1; TRBD2 matches 11 bases. CDR3 DNA: TGTGCCATCAGTGAAGATCCTAGCGGGAGGATCTTC. Amino acids: CAISEDPSGRIF.